These 10 T cell receptor beta chains originate from one sample sequenced in a study of blood T cells in healthy people across ages. Primers used in a second PCR of about 6 to 11 cycles were a sample-barcoded 5' primer and a J-beta primer mix. TCRdb processed the 5' RACE reads anew with MiXCR; each CDR3 protein has one entry. The table shows about 720,000 distinct CDR3 sequences, with approximately 21% occurring only once. The sample consisted of blood. These receptors originate from a man aged 65 to 85 in good health.

The CDR3 region has the DNA TGTGCCAGCAGTTTAGAGGGGAAGAGACATGGCTACACCTTC. Translating gives CASSLEGKRHGYTF. This chain links TRBV28 with TRBJ1-2; tentatively, D is TRBD1 (5 bases). Germline V gives CDR1 MDHEN, CDR2 SYDVKM. The ends were cut back, 2 bases at V and 6 bases at J, with 13 bases in the middle. The CDR3 totals 14 residues.

This clonotype turned up a few times. This chain connects TRBV6-6 to TRBJ2-1; 12 bases fit TRBD2. CDR1 is MNHNY, CDR2 SVGAGI, per germline (reference sequence). V lost 6 bases to trimming and J lost 1 base; unmatched junction nucleotides: 1. This CDR3 is built from 15 residues. This CDR3 is CASRGTSGSYNEQFF. In DNA form, the CDR3 reads TGTGCCAGCAGAGGGACTAGCGGGTCCTACAATGAGCAGTTCTTC.

The J gene is TRBJ2-6, the V gene TRBV20-1; TRBD1 agrees at 10 bases. CDR3 length equals 16 residues. Germline V CDR1 and CDR2: DFQATT, SNEGSKA (reference sequence). Unmatched junction bases numbered 5, after V lost 6 bases and J lost 0 bases. CDR3 residues: CSASTGGVSGANVLTF. The DNA for the CDR3 is TGCAGTGCATCGACAGGGGGCGTCTCTGGGGCCAACGTCCTGACTTTC.

This rearrangement joins TRBV28 to TRBJ2-1, with 9 nucleotides matching TRBD1. The assigned J gene may be wrong: the sequence end matches TRBJ2-5 better. The CDR3 is 15 residues long. CDR1 and CDR2 from the germline V gene are MDHEN and SYDVKM. CDR3 in DNA: TGTGCCAGCAGTTTATCCGGGACAGGGAGGGAGACCCAGTACTTC. It translates to CASSLSGTGRETQYF.

The sample holds a few counts of this clonotype. This chain uses TRBV20-1 with TRBJ1-1; D is perhaps TRBD1 (6 bases). Looked up from germline, CDR1 is DFQATT and CDR2 is SNEGSKA (reference sequence). This CDR3 contains 13 residues. Deletions cut 6 bases from V and 3 bases from J, with 14 bases between. This CDR3 reads CSAKGEADTEAFF. The DNA of the CDR3 is TGCAGTGCCAAGGGGGAGGCGGACACTGAAGCTTTCTTT.

In its sample, this clonotype was seen a few times. The chain employs TRBV20-1 and TRBJ1-1; tentative D call: TRBD1 (5 bases). V gave up 3 bases and J gave up 7 bases, with 18 bases separating them. The CDR3 runs 14 residues. Germline V CDR1 and CDR2: DFQATT, SNEGSKA (reference sequence). CDR3 protein: CSASPPRGSNEAFF. DNA of the CDR3: TGCAGTGCTAGTCCCCCCCGGGGGTCAAATGAAGCTTTCTTT.

This clonotype showed up just a few times. The V gene is TRBV18, the J gene TRBJ1-3, with D possibly TRBD1 on 5 matching bases. The CDR3 is 17 residues long. Trimming pared 4 bases from V and 0 bases from J, leaving 16 bases between. Germline CDR1 KGHSH, CDR2 LQKENI. The chain's CDR3 is CASSQTGAGFSGNTIYF. CDR3 DNA sequence: TGTGCCAGCTCACAGACGGGAGCAGGGTTCTCTGGAAACACCATATATTTT. Supplemented by reference TRBV18 and TRBJ1-3, the full variable domain reads NAGVMQNPRHLVRRRGQEARLRCSPMKGHSHVYWYRQLPEEGLKFMVYLQKENIIDESGMPKERFSAEFPKEGPSILRIQQVVRGDSAAYFCASSQTGAGFSGNTIYFGEGSWLTVV.

This clonotype has just a few counts. V gene TRBV14 combines with J gene TRBJ2-1; D call uncertain. V lost 0 bases and J 10 bases, leaving 13 bases between the germline ends. The CDR3 is 14 amino acids. Germline assignment: CDR1 SGHDN and CDR2 FVKESK. In DNA, the CDR3 is TGTGCCAGCAGCCAAGAATATACAGCTATAGAGCAGTTCTTC. Amino acid sequence: CASSQEYTAIEQFF.

This clonotype was recorded a few times. The rearrangement links TRBV21-1 to TRBJ2-1; the table's TRBD2 call for D was not verified on the DNA. TRBV21-1 is deemed a pseudogene. This CDR3 has 16 amino acids. The CDR3 sequence: CASPLVLAGGYNEQFF. The CDR3 bases are TGTGCCAGCCCCCTAGTGCTAGCGGGAGGATACAATGAGCAGTTCTTC.

The CDR3 nucleotides are TGCAGTGCTAGAGATCCTACAGGCCAAGTCTACGAGCAGTACTTC. Residues: CSARDPTGQVYEQYF. This chain links TRBV20-1 with TRBJ2-7; possible D gene TRBD1, 5 bases. Trimming shortened V by 0 bases and J by 3 bases, and 15 bases separated the two germline ends. Germline V gene lookup returns CDR1 DFQATT and CDR2 SNEGSKA (reference sequence). The CDR3 is 15 amino acids.